This passage covers 16 T cell receptor beta chains from one sample sequenced in a study of cytomegalovirus exposure and HLA in healthy donors. The PCR employed 60 Vbeta primers together with 13 Jbeta primers. Clones were read by immunoSEQ multiplex PCR, and TCRdb kept only the in-frame ones, dropping some. Seen here are about 210,000 clones, about 85% observed once, and the top ten hold approximately 1.1%. Sequencing was done on a sample of PBMCs. These receptors came from a boy younger than 10 in good health and CMV-seronegative.

The rearrangement links TRBV15 to TRBJ2-1; 7 nucleotides agree with TRBD1. After removal of 0 bases from V and 8 bases from J, the junction contained 10 bases not matched to a gene. The V gene's germline CDR1 is LNHNV and CDR2 YYDKDF (reference sequence). This CDR3 is built from 16 residues. Here the CDR3 reads CATSREAKTGIDEQFF. The CDR3 bases are TGTGCCACCAGCAGAGAAGCCAAGACAGGGATCGATGAGCAGTTCTTC.

The chain links TRBV7-8 to TRBJ1-3; possible D gene TRBD1, 6 bases. The germline V gene encodes CDR1 SGHVS and CDR2 FQNEAQ. With 1 base removed from V and 4 bases from J, the gap between germline ends came to 11 bases. The CDR3 contains 15 residues. CDR3 residues: CASSLVGAAGNTIYF. CDR3 nucleotide sequence: TGTGCCAGCAGCTTAGTGGGGGCTGCGGGAAACACCATATATTTT.

The chain recombines TRBV7-7 with TRBJ2-6; tentative D call: TRBD2 (6 bases). The CDR3 extends over 15 amino acids. Trimming stripped 5 bases from V and 0 bases from J, with 8 bases between. Germline lookup yields CDR1 SSHAT and CDR2 FNYEAQ (reference sequence). DNA for the CDR3: TGTGCCAGCAGCCGGGAGCTCTCTGGGGCCAACGTCCTGACTTTC. Protein product: CASSRELSGANVLTF.

The V call is TRBV28, the J call TRBJ2-7; 7 nucleotides line up with TRBD1. Germline V gives CDR1 MDHEN, CDR2 SYDVKM. The CDR3 has 15 amino acids. Germline trimming cut 3 bases from V and 2 bases from J; bases unmatched to any gene: 7. Here the CDR3 reads CASSFRQGLAYEQYF. DNA of the CDR3: TGTGCCAGCAGTTTTAGACAGGGATTGGCCTACGAGCAGTACTTC.

V is TRBV28 and J is TRBJ2-5, with 8 nucleotides matching TRBD1. The CDR3 has 17 residues. The junction had 14 bases not matched to a gene; V was cut back by 6 bases and J by 2 bases. The germline gives CDR1 MDHEN, CDR2 SYDVKM. CDR3 in amino acids: CASSHKGGRGRQETQYF. Written as DNA, the CDR3 is TGTGCCAGCAGCCATAAGGGAGGCAGGGGGCGTCAAGAGACCCAGTACTTC.

CDR3 in DNA: TGTGCCAGCTCACCGGTCCCCCCGGGGGGGCCCGAGCAGTACTTC. This sequence encodes CASSPVPPGGPEQYF. V and J are TRBV18 and TRBJ2-7; TRBD2 matches 8 bases. The CDR3 runs 15 residues. The V gene end was trimmed by 3 bases and the J gene end by 6 bases; junction bases not matched to a gene: 10. In germline, CDR1 is KGHSH, CDR2 LQKENI.

This clone appeared once. The V gene is TRBV27, the J gene TRBJ2-1, with D tentatively TRBD2 (6 bases). CDR1 and CDR2 from the germline V gene are MNHEY and SMNVEV (reference sequence). The CDR3 has 11 amino acids. V lost 6 bases, J lost 6 bases, and 6 bases lay in between. The chain's CDR3 is CASRRGNEQFF. CDR3 nucleotides: TGTGCCAGCAGGCGGGGCAATGAGCAGTTCTTC.

The rearrangement uses TRBV7-2 and TRBJ2-3; D is possibly TRBD1 (5 bases). There are 15 residues in the CDR3. In germline, CDR1 is SGHTA, CDR2 FQGNSA. Trimming removed 2 bases from V and 2 bases from J, with 11 bases in between. CDR3 DNA sequence: TGTGCCAGCAGCTTATACAGGTTACTCACAGATACGCAGTATTTT. Its translation is CASSLYRLLTDTQYF.

The chain joins TRBV28 to TRBJ2-2; TRBD1 aligns across 7 bases. The CDR3 length is 13 residues. The V segment lost 6 bases and the J segment 6 bases; nucleotides outside the gene matches: 4. Germline V gives CDR1 MDHEN, CDR2 SYDVKM. DNA of the CDR3: TGTGCCAGCAGACCGACAGGGTCCGGGGAGCTGTTTTTT. Amino acid sequence: CASRPTGSGELFF. Variable domain in full (rest from reference TRBV28 and TRBJ2-2): DVKVTQSSRYLVKRTGEKVFLECVQDMDHENMFWYRQDPGLGLRLIYFSYDVKMKEKGDIPEGYSVSREKKERFSLILESASTNQTSMYLCASRPTGSGELFFGEGSRLTVL.

This clone was recorded many times. The chain has TRBV4-2 and TRBJ2-1, with TRBD2 matching over 10 bases. Germline V gene lookup returns CDR1 LGHNA and CDR2 YNFKEQ. V lost 0 bases and J lost 3; bases outside the gene matches: 2. This CDR3 has 16 residues. CDR3 sequence: CASSQEPSGSYNEQFF. In DNA form, the CDR3 reads TGTGCCAGCAGCCAAGAGCCTAGCGGGAGCTACAATGAGCAGTTCTTC.

V is TRBV4-1 and J is TRBJ2-5, with 7 bases lining up with TRBD2. From germline, CDR1 is MGHRA and CDR2 YSYEKL. The V and J ends lost 1 base and 4 bases, in that order; junction bases with no gene match: 18. The CDR3 loop spans 19 amino acids. This chain's CDR3 is CASSQVALVGREEVETQYF. CDR3 nucleotide sequence: TGCGCCAGCAGCCAAGTCGCGTTAGTCGGTCGGGAGGAGGTAGAGACCCAGTACTTC.

V is TRBV5-1 and J is TRBJ2-7; 8 positions agree with TRBD2. V lost 3 bases to trimming and J lost 0 bases; unmatched junction nucleotides: 2. The CDR3 contains 14 residues. Germline-derived CDR1 and CDR2 are SGHRS and YFSETQ. CDR3 bases: TGCGCCAGCAGCTACCGGGGGGGCTCCTACGAGCAGTACTTC. Protein sequence: CASSYRGGSYEQYF.

V usage is TRBV11-2 and J usage is TRBJ1-2; no firm D call. CDR1 SGHAT and CDR2 FQNNGV come from the germline V gene. CDR3 length: 14 residues. Trimming cost V 1 base and J 0 bases, with 6 bases left between them. The CDR3 nucleotides are TGTGCCAGCAGCTTAGGCGGAACTAACTATGGCTACACCTTC. Translating it yields CASSLGGTNYGYTF. The whole variable domain, remainder taken from reference TRBV11-2 and TRBJ1-2, is EAGVAQSPRYKIIEKRQSVAFWCNPISGHATLYWYQQILGQGPKLLIQFQNNGVVDDSQLPKDRFSAERLKGVDSTLKIQPAKLEDSAVYLCASSLGGTNYGYTFGSGTRLTVV.

V gene TRBV29-1 combines with J gene TRBJ2-2; D unclear. From germline, CDR1 is SQVTM and CDR2 ANQGSEA. The CDR3 has 13 residues. Trimming stripped 7 bases from V and 1 base from J, with 10 bases between. Here the CDR3 DNA reads TGCAGCGAGAACAACAGGAACACCGGGGAGCTGTTTTTT. It is translated as CSENNRNTGELFF.

The chain combines TRBV7-9 with TRBJ2-1, with 10 bases aligning to TRBD1. Germline V gives CDR1 SEHNR, CDR2 FQNEAQ (reference sequence). The CDR3 is made up of 15 amino acids. V shed 6 bases, J shed 2 bases, and the junction held 4 bases outside the gene matches. CDR3 DNA: TGTGCCAGCAGTGAGACAGGGGGCGCCTACAATGAGCAGTTCTTC. Amino acids: CASSETGGAYNEQFF.

The table lists this clone with a count of one. CDR3 region: CAWTIIAGGTEAFF. The DNA of the CDR3 is TGTGCCTGGACCATTATCGCGGGGGGAACTGAAGCTTTCTTT. V gene TRBV30 combines with J gene TRBJ1-1; tentative D call: TRBD1 (5 bases). Per the germline V gene, CDR1 is GTSNPN and CDR2 is SVGIG (reference sequence). The V end lost 4 bases, the J end lost 5 bases, and 17 bases lay between the germline ends. The CDR3 totals 14 residues.